Listed here is a single T cell receptor (beta chain). Its specificity is not known. The data are from a study of OX40 agonist ivuxolimab in advanced cancers. Study context: Dose-escalation patients were diagnosed with hepatocellular carcinoma, melanoma, renal cell cancer or head and neck cancer.

Trimming took off 5 bases at V and 11 bases at J, with 13 bases between the two ends. The CDR3 has 13 residues. Looked up from germline, CDR1 is MDHEN and CDR2 is SYDVKM. Measured with immunoSEQ multiplex PCR; TCRdb has only the in-frame clones, and not every one. Of some 22,000 clones in the sample, about 90% were seen once. Study-wide points: At doses 0.1 to 3.0 mg/kg, CD4+ and CD8+ clones expanded.

This sequence was found in an adult with an advanced solid tumor such as melanoma, head and neck, liver or kidney cancer. This rearrangement joins TRBV28 to TRBJ1-6; D is ambiguous. Sample: CD4+ or CD8+ T cells sorted from blood, taken in a trial of the OX40 agonist ivuxolimab. As DNA, the CDR3 is TGTGCCAGCAGTACAACCTTTTATCCACCCCTCCACTTT. Translated: CASSTTFYPPLHF.